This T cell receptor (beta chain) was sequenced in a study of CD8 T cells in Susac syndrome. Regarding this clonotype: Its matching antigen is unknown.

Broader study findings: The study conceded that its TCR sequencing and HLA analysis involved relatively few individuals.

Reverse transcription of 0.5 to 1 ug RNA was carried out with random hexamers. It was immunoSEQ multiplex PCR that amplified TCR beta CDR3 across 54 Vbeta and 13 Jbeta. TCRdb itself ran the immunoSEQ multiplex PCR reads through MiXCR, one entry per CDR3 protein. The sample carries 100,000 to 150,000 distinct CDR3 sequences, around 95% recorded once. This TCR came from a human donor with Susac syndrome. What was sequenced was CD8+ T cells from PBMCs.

The CDR3 reads CASSLGSHNGYTF. As DNA, the CDR3 is TGTGCCAGCAGCTTAGGTTCCCACAATGGCTACACCTTC. J is TRBJ1-2 and V is TRBV13; D ambiguous. Looked up from germline, CDR1 is PRHDT and CDR2 is FYEKMQ (reference sequence). The CDR3 is 13 residues long. The V end was cut by 0 bases, the J end by 6 bases, with 8 bases between.